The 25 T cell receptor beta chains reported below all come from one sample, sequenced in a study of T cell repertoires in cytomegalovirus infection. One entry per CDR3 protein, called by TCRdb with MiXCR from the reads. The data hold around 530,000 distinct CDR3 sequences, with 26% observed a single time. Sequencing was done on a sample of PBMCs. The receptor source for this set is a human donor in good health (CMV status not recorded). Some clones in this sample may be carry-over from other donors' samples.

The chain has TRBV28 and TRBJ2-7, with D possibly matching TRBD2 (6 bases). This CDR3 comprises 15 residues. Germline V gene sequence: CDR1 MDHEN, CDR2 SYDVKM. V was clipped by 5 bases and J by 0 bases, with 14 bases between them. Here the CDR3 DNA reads TGTGCCAGCAGTCGTCGCGGCGGGACCTCCTACGAGCAGTACTTC. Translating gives CASSRRGGTSYEQYF. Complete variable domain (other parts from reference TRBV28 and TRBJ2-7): DVKVTQSSRYLVKRTGEKVFLECVQDMDHENMFWYRQDPGLGLRLIYFSYDVKMKEKGDIPEGYSVSREKKERFSLILESASTNQTSMYLCASSRRGGTSYEQYFGPGTRLTVT.

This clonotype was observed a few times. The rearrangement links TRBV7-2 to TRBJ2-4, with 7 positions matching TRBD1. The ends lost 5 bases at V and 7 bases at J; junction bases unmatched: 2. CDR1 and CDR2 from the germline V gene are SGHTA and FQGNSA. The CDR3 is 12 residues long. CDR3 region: CASSQQGNIQYF. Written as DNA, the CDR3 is TGTGCCAGCAGCCAACAGGGGAACATTCAGTACTTC.

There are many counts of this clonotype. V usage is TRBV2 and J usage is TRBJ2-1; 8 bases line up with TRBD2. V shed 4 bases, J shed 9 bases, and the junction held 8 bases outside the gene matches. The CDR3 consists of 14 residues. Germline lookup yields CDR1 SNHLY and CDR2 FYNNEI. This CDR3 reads CASSVASGWGEQFF. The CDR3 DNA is TGTGCCAGCAGTGTGGCTAGCGGGTGGGGTGAGCAGTTCTTC.

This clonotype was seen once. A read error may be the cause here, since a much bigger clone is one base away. Here the CDR3 reads CASSLATGTTQPQHF. CDR3 nucleotides: TGTGCCAGCAGCTTAGCGACAGGGACCACTCAGCCCCAGCATTTT. The chain couples TRBV7-8 to TRBJ1-5, with 7 positions matching TRBD1. Trimming removed 0 bases from V and 6 bases from J; junction bases left unmatched: 5. The length of the CDR3 is 15 residues. Germline loops: CDR1 SGHVS, CDR2 FQNEAQ.

CDR3 DNA sequence: TGTGCCAGCTCACCTCGTCCCGGGACAGCGACGAACACTGAAGCTTTCTTT. Translated: CASSPRPGTATNTEAFF. The gene calls are TRBV18 and TRBJ1-1; 7 bases line up with TRBD1. Germline assignment: CDR1 KGHSH and CDR2 LQKENI. The trim removed 3 bases at V and 1 base at J, leaving 11 bases unmatched. This CDR3 has 17 residues.

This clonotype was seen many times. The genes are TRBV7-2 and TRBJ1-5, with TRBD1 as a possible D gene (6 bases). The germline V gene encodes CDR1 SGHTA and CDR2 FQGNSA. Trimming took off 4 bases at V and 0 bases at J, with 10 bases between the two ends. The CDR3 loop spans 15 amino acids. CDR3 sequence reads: CASSSRGYSNQPQHF. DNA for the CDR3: TGTGCCAGCAGCTCCAGGGGTTATAGCAATCAGCCCCAGCATTTT.

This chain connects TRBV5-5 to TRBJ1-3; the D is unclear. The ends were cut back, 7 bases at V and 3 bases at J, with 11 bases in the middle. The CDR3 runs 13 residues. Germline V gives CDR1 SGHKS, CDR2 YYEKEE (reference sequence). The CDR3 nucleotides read TGTGCCAGCGAAAAAGAATTTGGAAACACCATATATTTT. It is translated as CASEKEFGNTIYF.

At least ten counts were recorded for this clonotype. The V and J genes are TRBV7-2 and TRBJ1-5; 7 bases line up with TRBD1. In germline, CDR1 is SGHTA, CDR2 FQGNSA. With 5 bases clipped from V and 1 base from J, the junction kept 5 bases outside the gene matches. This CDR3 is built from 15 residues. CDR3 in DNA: TGTGCCAGCAGCGGCAGACAGGGCAGCAATCAGCCCCAGCATTTT. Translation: CASSGRQGSNQPQHF.

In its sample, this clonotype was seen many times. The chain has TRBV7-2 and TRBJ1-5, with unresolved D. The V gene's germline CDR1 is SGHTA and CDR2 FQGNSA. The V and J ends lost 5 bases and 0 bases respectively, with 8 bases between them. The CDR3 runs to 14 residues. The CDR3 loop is CASSVFDSNQPQHF. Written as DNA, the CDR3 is TGTGCCAGCAGCGTTTTCGATAGCAATCAGCCCCAGCATTTT.

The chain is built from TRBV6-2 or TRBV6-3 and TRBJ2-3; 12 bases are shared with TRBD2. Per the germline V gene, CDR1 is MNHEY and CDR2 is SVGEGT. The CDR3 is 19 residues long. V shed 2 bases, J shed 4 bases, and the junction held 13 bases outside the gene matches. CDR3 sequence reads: CASSYPNPRLAGVSDTQYF. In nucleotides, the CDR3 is TGTGCCAGCAGTTACCCGAACCCCAGACTAGCGGGAGTGTCAGATACGCAGTATTTT.

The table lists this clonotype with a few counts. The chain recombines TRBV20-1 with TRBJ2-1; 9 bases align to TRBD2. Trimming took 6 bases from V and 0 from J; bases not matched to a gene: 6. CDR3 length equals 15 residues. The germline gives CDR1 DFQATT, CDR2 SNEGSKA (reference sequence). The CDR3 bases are TGCAGTGCCCCTCGTAGCGGGAGCTCCTACAATGAGCAGTTCTTC. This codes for CSAPRSGSSYNEQFF.

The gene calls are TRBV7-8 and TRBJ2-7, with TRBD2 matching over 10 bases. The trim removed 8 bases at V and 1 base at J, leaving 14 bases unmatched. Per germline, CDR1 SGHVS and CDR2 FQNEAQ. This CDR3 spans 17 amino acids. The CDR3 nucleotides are TGTGCCAGCGGATCTCGGCCCTCGGGACTAGCGTCCTACGAGCAGTACTTC. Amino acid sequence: CASGSRPSGLASYEQYF.

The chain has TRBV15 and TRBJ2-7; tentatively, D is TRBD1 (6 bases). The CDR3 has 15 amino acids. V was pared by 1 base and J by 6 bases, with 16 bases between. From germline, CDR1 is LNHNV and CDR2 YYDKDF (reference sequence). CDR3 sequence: CATSRGDTGRGEQYV. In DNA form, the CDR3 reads TGTGCCACCAGCAGAGGGGACACGGGAAGGGGCGAGCAGTACGTC.

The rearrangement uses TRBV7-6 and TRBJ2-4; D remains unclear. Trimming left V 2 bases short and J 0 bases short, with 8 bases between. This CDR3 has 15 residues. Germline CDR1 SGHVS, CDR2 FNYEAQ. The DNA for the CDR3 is TGTGCCAGCAGCTTATGGCTTCGAGCCAAAAACATTCAGTACTTC. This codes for CASSLWLRAKNIQYF. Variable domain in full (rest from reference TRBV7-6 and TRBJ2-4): GAGVSQSPRYKVTKRGQDVALRCDPISGHVSLYWYRQALGQGPEFLTYFNYEAQQDKSGLPNDRFSAERPEGSISTLTIQRTEQRDSAMYRCASSLWLRAKNIQYFGAGTRLSVL.

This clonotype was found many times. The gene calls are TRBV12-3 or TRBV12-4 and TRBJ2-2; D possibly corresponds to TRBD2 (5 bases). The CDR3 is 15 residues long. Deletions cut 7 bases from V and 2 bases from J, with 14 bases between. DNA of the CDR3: TGTGCCAGCACTCGGCGGGCCGTTAACACCGGGGAGCTGTTTTTT. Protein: CASTRRAVNTGELFF.

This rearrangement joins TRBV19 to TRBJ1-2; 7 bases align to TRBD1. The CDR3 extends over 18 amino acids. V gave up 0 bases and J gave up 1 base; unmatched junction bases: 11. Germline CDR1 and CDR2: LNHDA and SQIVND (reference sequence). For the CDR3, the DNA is TGTGCCAGTAGTATAGATCGAAGGGGGCGCTCCCTTAACTATGGCTACACCTTC. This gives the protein CASSIDRRGRSLNYGYTF.

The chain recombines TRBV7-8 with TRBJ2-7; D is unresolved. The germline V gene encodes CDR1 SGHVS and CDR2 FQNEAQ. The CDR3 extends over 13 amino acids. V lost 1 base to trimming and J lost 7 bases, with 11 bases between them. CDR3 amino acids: CASSLVAVGEQYV. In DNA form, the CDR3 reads TGTGCCAGCAGCTTAGTCGCCGTGGGAGAGCAGTACGTC.

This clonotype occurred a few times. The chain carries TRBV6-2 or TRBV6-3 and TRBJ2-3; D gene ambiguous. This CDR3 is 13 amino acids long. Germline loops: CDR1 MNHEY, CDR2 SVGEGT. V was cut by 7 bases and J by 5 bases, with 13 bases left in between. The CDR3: CASNDRREDTQYF. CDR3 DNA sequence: TGTGCCAGCAACGACCGGCGCGAAGATACGCAGTATTTT.

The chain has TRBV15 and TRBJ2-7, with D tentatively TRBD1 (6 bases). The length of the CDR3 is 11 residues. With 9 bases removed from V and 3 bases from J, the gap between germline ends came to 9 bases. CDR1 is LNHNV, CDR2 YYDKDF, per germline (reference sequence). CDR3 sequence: CATGQNYEQYF. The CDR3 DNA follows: TGTGCCACAGGACAGAACTACGAGCAGTACTTC.

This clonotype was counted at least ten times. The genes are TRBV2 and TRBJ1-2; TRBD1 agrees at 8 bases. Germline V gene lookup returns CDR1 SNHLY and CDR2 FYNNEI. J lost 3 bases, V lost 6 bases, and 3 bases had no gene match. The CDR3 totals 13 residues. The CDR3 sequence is CASSGQGYYGYTF. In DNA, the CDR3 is TGTGCCAGCAGCGGACAGGGCTACTATGGCTACACCTTC.

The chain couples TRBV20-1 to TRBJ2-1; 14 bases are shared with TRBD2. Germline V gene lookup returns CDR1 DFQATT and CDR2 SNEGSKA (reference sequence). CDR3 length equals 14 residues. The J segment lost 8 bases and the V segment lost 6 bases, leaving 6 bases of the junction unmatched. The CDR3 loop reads CSATGTSGRDEQFF. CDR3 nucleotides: TGCAGTGCAACCGGGACTAGCGGGAGAGATGAGCAGTTCTTC.

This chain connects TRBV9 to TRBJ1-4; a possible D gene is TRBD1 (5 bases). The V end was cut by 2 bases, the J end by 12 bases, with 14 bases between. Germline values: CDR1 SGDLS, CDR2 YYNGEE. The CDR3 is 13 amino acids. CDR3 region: CASSVSPAGELFF. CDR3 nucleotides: TGTGCCAGCAGCGTCTCTCCGGCGGGGGAACTGTTTTTT.

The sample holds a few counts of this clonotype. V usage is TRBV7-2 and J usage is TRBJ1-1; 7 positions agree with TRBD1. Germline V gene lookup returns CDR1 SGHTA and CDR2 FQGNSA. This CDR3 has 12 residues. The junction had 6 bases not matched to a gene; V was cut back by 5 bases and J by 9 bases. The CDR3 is CASSHPGQKAFF. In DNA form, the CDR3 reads TGTGCCAGCAGCCACCCGGGACAGAAAGCTTTCTTT.

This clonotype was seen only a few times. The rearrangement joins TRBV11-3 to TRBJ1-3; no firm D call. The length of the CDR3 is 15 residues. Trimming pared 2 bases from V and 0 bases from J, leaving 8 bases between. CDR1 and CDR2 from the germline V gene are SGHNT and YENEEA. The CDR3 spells CASSLRPISGNTIYF. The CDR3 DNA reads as TGTGCCAGCAGCTTAAGGCCGATCTCTGGAAACACCATATATTTT.

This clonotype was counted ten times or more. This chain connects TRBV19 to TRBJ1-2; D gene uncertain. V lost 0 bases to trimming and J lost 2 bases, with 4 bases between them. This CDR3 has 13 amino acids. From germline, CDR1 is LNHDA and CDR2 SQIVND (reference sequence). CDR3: CASSIEGNYGYTF. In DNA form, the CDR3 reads TGTGCCAGTAGTATAGAGGGAAACTATGGCTACACCTTC. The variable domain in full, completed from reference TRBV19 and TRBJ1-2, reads DGGITQSPKYLFRKEGQNVTLSCEQNLNHDAMYWYRQDPGQGLRLIYYSQIVNDFQKGDIAEGYSVSREKKESFPLTVTSAQKNPTAFYLCASSIEGNYGYTFGSGTRLTVV.